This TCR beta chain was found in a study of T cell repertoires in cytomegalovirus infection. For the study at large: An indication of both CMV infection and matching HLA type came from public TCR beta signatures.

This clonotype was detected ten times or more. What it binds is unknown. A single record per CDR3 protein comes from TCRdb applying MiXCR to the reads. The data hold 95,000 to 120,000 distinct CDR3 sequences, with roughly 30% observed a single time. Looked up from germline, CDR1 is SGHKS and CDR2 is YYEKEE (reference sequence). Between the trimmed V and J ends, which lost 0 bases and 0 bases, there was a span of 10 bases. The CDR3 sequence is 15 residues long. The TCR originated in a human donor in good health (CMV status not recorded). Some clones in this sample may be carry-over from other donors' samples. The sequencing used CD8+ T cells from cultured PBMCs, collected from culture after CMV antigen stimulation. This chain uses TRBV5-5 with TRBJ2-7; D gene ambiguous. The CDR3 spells CASSLVGVPSYEQYF. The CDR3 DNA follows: TGTGCCAGCAGCTTGGTCGGAGTACCCTCCTACGAGCAGTACTTC.